Sequencing of this T cell receptor (beta chain) was carried out in a study of T-cell memory formation after mild COVID-19. Study background: The study found TCR clusters largely donor specific. Study results and limitations: Day 15 to 85 contracting clones showed balanced CD4/CD8; day 15 to 37 expanders favored CD4+.

V lost 6 bases to trimming and J lost 6 bases; unmatched junction nucleotides: 4. The CDR3 contains 13 residues. On this clonotype: The antigen is unknown.

Researchers used 5'RACE with constant-segment primers to make TCR alpha and TCR beta cDNA libraries that carry sample barcodes and UMIs. In TCRdb, the 5' RACE reads were re-called with MiXCR into one record per CDR3 protein. The sample shows under 300,000 distinct CDR3 sequences, 8% to 10% of them seen only once. Sequencing was carried out using PBMCs or a T cell subset sorted from them (not recorded which). This rearrangement joins TRBV12-3 or TRBV12-4 to TRBJ1-4, with 7 bases lining up with TRBD1. This sequence was found in a man younger than 35 who had mild COVID-19 (a few samples of this study predate the infection). Cell type and time point are not known. As DNA, the CDR3 is TGTGCCAGCAGAGGGCAGGGGGATGAAAAACTGTTTTTT. It yields the protein CASRGQGDEKLFF.